At least ten counts were recorded for the clone carrying this T cell receptor (beta chain). The antigen remains unidentified. This specimen belongs to a study of T-cell memory formation after mild COVID-19. Study findings and constraints: Contracting CD8+ clones were enriched in EMRA, CD4+ mainly in CM and EM. There were some responding clones in pre-infection memory, which suggested that cross-reactive memory had joined. Second-wave clones peaking on day 37 lacked confirmed SARS-CoV-2 specificity.

Trimming shortened V by 3 bases and J by 0 bases, and 23 bases separated the two germline ends. There are 20 residues in the CDR3. CDR1 KGHSH and CDR2 LQKENI come from the germline V gene. One entry per CDR3 protein, called by TCRdb with MiXCR from the 5' RACE reads. The profile shows over 350,000 distinct CDR3 sequences, about 24% of them singletons. The chain recombines TRBV18 with TRBJ1-4; no clear D gene. This TCR was sampled from an adult woman who had mild COVID-19 (a few samples of this study predate the infection). Cell type and time point are not known. Sequenced material: PBMCs or a T cell subset sorted from them (not recorded which). CDR3 residues: CASSPQFTGLAPATNEKLFF. The CDR3 DNA reads TGTGCCAGCTCACCTCAGTTTACGGGCCTCGCCCCTGCAACTAATGAAAAACTGTTTTTT.